This T cell receptor (beta chain) was sequenced in a study of blood T cell repertoires in COVID-19. Study at large: Samples came from the United States, Italy and Spain, spanning acute and convalescent COVID-19. T cells, B-cell-depleted T cells, or PBMCs provided the cDNA or gDNA that served as material.

Study processing details: Amplification of reference gene primers was used by the study to estimate nucleated cell counts. Clones were sequenced by immunoSEQ multiplex PCR, and TCRdb holds only the in-frame ones, with some missing. V and J calls and clone size are as listed in that table; D and trimming were resolved from the DNA. The sample has a few hundred thousand clones, approximately 90% seen once. CDR1 and CDR2 (germline): SGHRS, YFSETQ. V was pared by 1 base and J by 5 bases, with 6 bases between. This CDR3 comprises 13 residues. This sequence originates from a woman aged 45-60 years with COVID-19, enrolled during active disease. This sequence joins TRBV5-1 and TRBJ2-2, with D uncertain. Material for sequencing was peripheral blood. CDR3 amino acids: CASSLPETGELFF. The CDR3 DNA sequence: TGCGCCAGCAGCTTGCCGGAGACCGGGGAGCTGTTTTTT.